This T cell receptor (beta chain) was recovered during a study of cytomegalovirus exposure and HLA in healthy donors. Notes on the study in general: A later analysis, which compared TCR beta chains of equal frequency, found the HLA-associated ones more clonally expanded. Reported results showed that the classifier diagnosed cytomegalovirus status with high specificity and sensitivity. Listed as cytomegalovirus-associated were over 150 TCR beta chains.

V gave up 2 bases and J gave up 8 bases, with 15 bases separating them. CDR1 SGHAT and CDR2 FQNNGV come from the germline V gene. CDR3 length: 15 residues. About this clone: Its antigen is currently unknown.

Nominally healthy donors provided the samples, though records likely missed some immune exposures. The PCR ran on 60 Vbeta and 13 Jbeta primers. The data were produced by immunoSEQ multiplex PCR, yet TCRdb's version contains in-frame clones alone and is incomplete. The sample includes around 94,000 clones, over 50% of them seen just once. The sequencing sample was made of PBMCs. The rearrangement links TRBV11-2 to TRBJ1-4; D is perhaps TRBD1 (5 bases). This receptor was taken from a man aged 25-40 years in good health and CMV-seronegative. CDR3 DNA: TGTGCCAGCAGCTTATCCCTCCCAGGGTGGGAAAAACTGTTTTTT. Protein sequence: CASSLSLPGWEKLFF.